Included here is one TCR beta chain sequence, with context. Its antigen is currently unknown. This specimen belongs to a study of T cell responses to AZD1222 COVID-19 vaccine. General observations from the study: In a largely white British group with more females than males, clonal diversity was possibly underestimated. Recipients of two AZD1222 doses showed rising Spike-specific TCR breadth and depth.

This CDR3 is built from 17 residues. CDR1 and CDR2 from the germline V gene are SGHTA and FQGNSA. The V end lost 6 bases, the J end lost 9 bases, and 27 bases lay between the germline ends. The assay was immunoSEQ multiplex PCR, and TCRdb's table has in-frame clones only and misses some. The sample yields roughly 150,000 clones, just over 85% seen once. Material: peripheral blood, obtained on day 0 of AZD1222 vaccination. The V call is TRBV7-2, the J call TRBJ2-1; D possibly uses TRBD1 or TRBD2 (6 bases each). This receptor was identified in an adult in good health. The CDR3 DNA sequence: TGTGCCAGCAGACCTCCGGGGGACCCCAGGGGAACGGGTGAGCAGTTCTTC. It specifies CASRPPGDPRGTGEQFF.